The 30 T cell receptor beta chains below all came from one sample that was sequenced in a study of OX40 agonist ivuxolimab in advanced cancers. TCRdb's table, derived via immunoSEQ multiplex PCR, lists solely in-frame clones and lacks some. The data contain about 28,000 clones, roughly 84% of them seen just once; the ten biggest clones take up about a quarter. The source was CD4+ or CD8+ T cells sorted from blood, collected in a trial of the OX40 agonist ivuxolimab. These receptors were obtained from an adult with an advanced solid tumor such as melanoma, head and neck, liver or kidney cancer.

The chain has TRBV10-1 and TRBJ2-7, with 11 bases identical to TRBD1. This CDR3 spans 14 amino acids. V was clipped by 0 bases and J by 6 bases; unmatched bases: 1. The germline V gene has CDR1 WNHNN and CDR2 SYGVQD (reference sequence). CDR3 in amino acids: CASSESGTGGEQYF. The CDR3 DNA reads TGCGCCAGCAGTGAGTCGGGGACAGGGGGCGAGCAGTACTTC.

This chain joins TRBV11-2 and TRBJ2-7; 10 nucleotides line up with TRBD1. Germline assignment: CDR1 SGHAT and CDR2 FQNNGV. The CDR3 has 14 amino acids. V lost 3 bases, J lost 2 bases, and 1 base stayed unmatched. The CDR3, as DNA: TGTGCCAGCAGCTTGGGACAGGGGCCCTACGAGCAGTACTTC. It codes for CASSLGQGPYEQYF.

V usage is TRBV20-1 and J usage is TRBJ2-7; D might be TRBD2 (6 bases). This CDR3 comprises 11 residues. V shed 8 bases and J shed 2 bases, with 10 bases lying between them. Per germline, CDR1 DFQATT and CDR2 SNEGSKA (reference sequence). CDR3 sequence reads: CSLSGPYEQYF. For the CDR3, the DNA is TGCAGTCTTAGCGGTCCCTACGAGCAGTACTTC.

The gene calls are TRBV9 and TRBJ2-2; 12 nucleotides agree with TRBD2. V was pared by 4 bases and J by 4 bases, with 11 bases of the junction left unmatched. This CDR3 comprises 18 residues. Germline loops: CDR1 SGDLS, CDR2 YYNGEE. This chain's CDR3 is CASSPRLAGVPPTGELFF. The CDR3 DNA is TGTGCCAGCAGCCCCCGACTAGCGGGAGTTCCTCCCACCGGGGAGCTGTTTTTT.

The J gene is TRBJ1-1, the V gene TRBV9; no firm D call. The germline V gene has CDR1 SGDLS and CDR2 YYNGEE. The CDR3 totals 14 residues. Trimming pared 4 bases from V and 5 bases from J, leaving 15 bases between. The CDR3 DNA sequence: TGTGCCAGCAGCCCTCCAGCGGGGATGACTGAAGCTTTCTTT. It yields the protein CASSPPAGMTEAFF.

This CDR3 is CASSHSTTYEQYF. Here the CDR3 DNA reads TGTGCCAGCAGCCATTCGACCACCTACGAGCAGTACTTC. V usage is TRBV11-2 and J usage is TRBJ2-7; no definite D call. Trimming left V 5 bases short and J 2 bases short, with 10 bases between. This CDR3 contains 13 residues. CDR1 is SGHAT, CDR2 FQNNGV, per germline. Supplemented by reference TRBV11-2 and TRBJ2-7, the full variable domain reads EAGVAQSPRYKIIEKRQSVAFWCNPISGHATLYWYQQILGQGPKLLIQFQNNGVVDDSQLPKDRFSAERLKGVDSTLKIQPAKLEDSAVYLCASSHSTTYEQYFGPGTRLTVT.

The chain carries TRBV5-6 and TRBJ2-7; D perhaps matches TRBD2 (6 bases). The germline V gene has CDR1 SGHDT and CDR2 YYEEEE. The CDR3 is 14 amino acids. V lost 3 bases to trimming and J lost 2 bases, with 12 bases between them. As DNA, the CDR3 is TGTGCCAGCAGCTGGGGGGAGGACACCTACGAGCAGTACTTC. It codes for CASSWGEDTYEQYF.

This chain links TRBV6-4 with TRBJ2-5, with TRBD1 identical over 9 bases. CDR3 length equals 18 residues. Trimming at V came to 7 bases and at J to 2 bases, leaving 17 bases not matched to a gene. Per germline, CDR1 MRHNA and CDR2 SNTAGT. DNA for the CDR3: TGTGCCAGCATCGCCCTACAGGGGGCGCGGGGGAGACAAGAGACCCAGTACTTC. This encodes CASIALQGARGRQETQYF.

This clone is medium-sized (0.01 to 0.1%) in the sample. J is TRBJ1-1 and V is TRBV7-2; the match to TRBD1 covers 8 bases. The CDR3 sequence is 13 residues long. The ends lost 1 base at V and 6 bases at J; junction bases unmatched: 1. Germline CDR1 is SGHTA and CDR2 is FQGNSA. CDR3 in amino acids: CASSLVTGAEAFF. The CDR3 nucleotides read TGTGCCAGCAGCTTAGTGACAGGGGCTGAAGCTTTCTTT.

This clone showed up just once. V and J are TRBV30 and TRBJ2-4; D perhaps matches TRBD1 (7 bases). The CDR3 sequence is 15 residues long. Germline assignment: CDR1 GTSNPN and CDR2 SVGIG (reference sequence). The V end was cut by 2 bases, the J end by 5 bases, with 16 bases between. CDR3: CAWSSAGQFQNIQYF. CDR3 DNA sequence: TGTGCCTGGAGTTCGGCGGGACAGTTCCAAAACATTCAGTACTTC.

J is TRBJ1-4 and V is TRBV5-6; D not certain. Trimming pared 5 bases from V and 3 bases from J, leaving 17 bases between. Germline V CDR1 and CDR2: SGHDT, YYEEEE. The CDR3 loop spans 16 amino acids. CDR3 sequence reads: CASSSRVGWPNEKLFF. Written as DNA, the CDR3 is TGTGCCAGCAGTTCCAGAGTGGGCTGGCCTAATGAAAAACTGTTTTTT.

The chain recombines TRBV2 with TRBJ2-3, with D uncertain. The CDR3 is made up of 15 amino acids. Germline V gives CDR1 SNHLY, CDR2 FYNNEI. The V and J ends lost 3 bases and 0 bases respectively, with 10 bases between them. The CDR3 loop is CASSDPRLSTDTQYF. The CDR3 DNA follows: TGTGCCAGCAGTGATCCCAGGCTTAGCACAGATACGCAGTATTTT.

This chain links TRBV6-5 with TRBJ2-1; 9 nucleotides line up with TRBD2. Germline V lookup: CDR1 MNHEY, CDR2 SVGAGI. The CDR3 loop spans 16 amino acids. J was trimmed by 1 base and V by 4 bases; bases with no gene match: 5. The CDR3 here is CASSSRLAESYNEQFF. The CDR3 DNA is TGTGCCAGCAGTTCCCGACTAGCGGAGTCCTACAATGAGCAGTTCTTC.

The chain links TRBV6-1 to TRBJ2-7; 10 nucleotides match TRBD2. The CDR3 contains 15 residues. CDR1 is MNHNS and CDR2 is SASEGT in the germline V gene. V shed 1 base and J 0 bases; nucleotides not matched to a gene: 0. The CDR3 DNA sequence: TGTGCCAGCAGTGAAGGACTAGCGGGCTCCTACGAGCAGTACTTC. Residues: CASSEGLAGSYEQYF.

This clone showed up just once. This chain uses TRBV28 with TRBJ2-7; TRBD1 aligns across 7 bases. The germline V gene encodes CDR1 MDHEN and CDR2 SYDVKM. The V gene end was trimmed by 4 bases and the J gene end by 3 bases; junction bases not matched to a gene: 6. CDR3 size: 14 residues. The CDR3, as DNA: TGTGCCAGCAGTTCCCCGGGACAGCGCTACGAGCAGTACTTC. Residues: CASSSPGQRYEQYF.

The genes are TRBV7-8 and TRBJ2-5; TRBD2 aligns across 12 bases. The trim removed 3 bases at V and 1 base at J, leaving 3 bases unmatched. From germline, CDR1 is SGHVS and CDR2 FQNEAQ. The CDR3 totals 16 residues. In nucleotides, the CDR3 is TGTGCCAGCAGCTTTCAACTAGCGGGGGGCCAAGAGACCCAGTACTTC. It specifies CASSFQLAGGQETQYF.

The V call is TRBV30, the J call TRBJ1-4; no reliable D call. Germline-derived CDR1 and CDR2 are GTSNPN and SVGIG (reference sequence). The CDR3 contains 12 residues. With 5 bases removed from V and 7 bases from J, the gap between germline ends came to 11 bases. The CDR3 here is CAWWEGGEKLFF. The DNA for the CDR3 is TGTGCCTGGTGGGAGGGTGGTGAAAAACTGTTTTTT.

The CDR3, as DNA: TGTGCCAGCAGTGCAGACAGGCTCTACGAGCAGTACTTC. As protein: CASSADRLYEQYF. J is TRBJ2-7 and V is TRBV7-9; maybe TRBD1 (6 bases). V dropped 6 bases and J dropped 3 bases, with 12 bases sitting between them. Germline loops: CDR1 SEHNR, CDR2 FQNEAQ (reference sequence). This CDR3 has 13 amino acids.

V and J are TRBV30 and TRBJ2-1; a possible D gene is TRBD2 (5 bases). Trimming cost V 3 bases and J 7 bases, with 16 bases left between them. The germline gives CDR1 GTSNPN, CDR2 SVGIG (reference sequence). CDR3 length: 14 amino acids. CDR3 in amino acids: CAWSPGVVRNEQFF. CDR3 bases: TGTGCCTGGAGCCCCGGGGTTGTGAGGAATGAGCAGTTCTTC.

CDR3 region: CASSLTGGNYGYTF. CDR3 nucleotide sequence: TGTGCCAGCAGTTTGACAGGGGGGAACTATGGCTACACCTTC. J is TRBJ1-2 and V is TRBV27, with 9 bases lining up with TRBD1. Per the germline V gene, CDR1 is MNHEY and CDR2 is SMNVEV (reference sequence). J lost 2 bases, V lost 3 bases, and 1 base had no gene match. This CDR3 has 14 amino acids.

CDR3 in amino acids: CASSLVQGANEQFF. CDR3 coding DNA: TGTGCCAGCAGCTTAGTACAGGGGGCGAATGAGCAGTTCTTC. This sequence joins TRBV7-9 and TRBJ2-1; TRBD1 agrees at 9 bases. This CDR3 has 14 residues. J was trimmed by 7 bases and V by 1 base; bases with no gene match: 2. Germline V gene data show CDR1 as SEHNR and CDR2 as FQNEAQ (reference sequence).

The chain recombines TRBV6-6 with TRBJ1-2, with D unresolved. The germline CDR1 and CDR2 sequences are MNHNY and SVGAGI (reference sequence). The CDR3 runs 13 residues. The V and J ends lost 6 bases and 2 bases respectively, with 10 bases between them. CDR3 nucleotide sequence: TGTGCCAGCAGCCTTACTGTGAACTATGGCTACACCTTC. This sequence encodes CASSLTVNYGYTF.

V gene TRBV5-6 combines with J gene TRBJ1-3, with a weak D call TRBD1 (6 bases). Trimming took 7 bases from V and 0 from J, leaving 14 bases between them. Germline CDR1 is SGHDT and CDR2 is YYEEEE. This CDR3 is built from 15 residues. CDR3 coding DNA: TGTGCCAGCGCCCTAAACAGGGTCTCTGGAAACACCATATATTTT. Its protein product is CASALNRVSGNTIYF.

The V call is TRBV5-1, the J call TRBJ2-5; possibly TRBD2 for D (6 bases). The ends were cut back, 1 base at V and 2 bases at J, with 12 bases in the middle. Germline-derived CDR1 and CDR2 are SGHRS and YFSETQ. The CDR3 extends over 15 amino acids. The CDR3 DNA reads TGCGCCAGCAGCTTGCTGGAGGGGAGACAAGAGACCCAGTACTTC. Translated: CASSLLEGRQETQYF.

This sequence joins TRBV18 and TRBJ1-4; no definite D call. Between the trimmed V and J ends, which lost 3 bases and 7 bases, there was a span of 9 bases. This CDR3 has 13 residues. Germline CDR1 is KGHSH and CDR2 is LQKENI. The CDR3 coding sequence is TGTGCCAGCTCACCCGGATCCGGTGAAAAACTGTTTTTT. Amino acids: CASSPGSGEKLFF.

In this sample, this clone turned up once. V usage is TRBV4-3 and J usage is TRBJ1-1; D not certain. Germline-derived CDR1 and CDR2 are LGHNA and YSLEER. This CDR3 has 14 amino acids. Trimming pared 0 bases from V and 9 bases from J, leaving 14 bases between. CDR3 protein: CASSQDVTSAKAFF. CDR3 coding DNA: TGCGCCAGCAGCCAAGATGTGACATCCGCTAAAGCTTTCTTT.

The chain is built from TRBV19 and TRBJ1-1; no clear D gene. Germline loops: CDR1 LNHDA, CDR2 SQIVND (reference sequence). This CDR3 spans 13 amino acids. The ends were cut back, 5 bases at V and 2 bases at J, with 9 bases in the middle. The CDR3 is CASSWNRNTEAFF. CDR3 bases: TGTGCCAGTAGTTGGAACAGAAACACTGAAGCTTTCTTT. Using reference TRBV19 and TRBJ1-1 for the parts outside the CDR3, the full variable domain is DGGITQSPKYLFRKEGQNVTLSCEQNLNHDAMYWYRQDPGQGLRLIYYSQIVNDFQKGDIAEGYSVSREKKESFPLTVTSAQKNPTAFYLCASSWNRNTEAFFGQGTRLTVV.

The J gene is TRBJ1-2, the V gene TRBV10-2; D is ambiguous. Trimming left V 0 bases short and J 7 bases short, with 12 bases between. CDR1 is WSHSY, CDR2 SAAADI, per germline. The CDR3 is 14 residues long. The CDR3 DNA sequence: TGCGCCAGCAGTGAGTCGAACGGCTCAGGTGGCTACACCTTC. It is translated as CASSESNGSGGYTF.

This sequence joins TRBV7-8 and TRBJ2-2; D is unclear. V dropped 5 bases and J dropped 7 bases, with 14 bases sitting between them. The CDR3 runs 14 residues. Per germline, CDR1 SGHVS and CDR2 FQNEAQ. This chain's CDR3 is CASSPPRVLGELFF. In DNA form, the CDR3 reads TGTGCCAGCAGCCCCCCCCGGGTCCTCGGGGAGCTGTTTTTT. The full variable domain, its missing parts supplied by reference TRBV7-8 and TRBJ2-2, is GAGVSQSPRYKVAKRGQDVALRCDPISGHVSLFWYQQALGQGPEFLTYFQNEAQLDKSGLPSDRFFAERPEGSVSTLKIQRTQQEDSAVYLCASSPPRVLGELFFGEGSRLTVL.

The V gene is TRBV28, the J gene TRBJ2-7, with 9 bases lining up with TRBD1. CDR3 length: 13 amino acids. CDR1 is MDHEN, CDR2 SYDVKM, per germline. With V trimmed by 3 bases and J by 6 bases, 3 bases remained unmatched. DNA for the CDR3: TGTGCCAGCAGTTTGGGACAGGGCAGCGAGCAGTACTTC. Translating it yields CASSLGQGSEQYF.